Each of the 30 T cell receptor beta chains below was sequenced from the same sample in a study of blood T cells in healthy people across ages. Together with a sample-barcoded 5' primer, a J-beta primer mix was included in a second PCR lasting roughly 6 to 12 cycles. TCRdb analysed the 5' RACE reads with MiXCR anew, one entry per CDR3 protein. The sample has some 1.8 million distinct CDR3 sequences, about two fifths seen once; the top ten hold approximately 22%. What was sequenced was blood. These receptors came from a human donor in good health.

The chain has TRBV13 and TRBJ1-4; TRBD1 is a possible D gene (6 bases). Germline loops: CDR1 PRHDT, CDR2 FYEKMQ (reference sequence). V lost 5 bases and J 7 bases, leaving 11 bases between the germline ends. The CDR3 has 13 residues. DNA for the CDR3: TGTGCCAGCAGCCCTAAGACAGGTGAAAAACTGTTTTTT. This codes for CASSPKTGEKLFF.

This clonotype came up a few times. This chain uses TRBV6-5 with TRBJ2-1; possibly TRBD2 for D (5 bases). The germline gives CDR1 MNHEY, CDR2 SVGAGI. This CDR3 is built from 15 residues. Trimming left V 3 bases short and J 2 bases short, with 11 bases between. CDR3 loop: CASSYFRDPYNEQFF. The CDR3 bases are TGTGCCAGCAGTTATTTCCGGGATCCCTACAATGAGCAGTTCTTC.

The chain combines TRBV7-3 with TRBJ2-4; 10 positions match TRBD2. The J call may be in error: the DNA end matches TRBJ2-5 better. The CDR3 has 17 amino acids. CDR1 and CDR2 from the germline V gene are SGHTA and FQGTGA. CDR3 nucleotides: TGTGCCAGCAGCTTAACTGGGCTAGCGGGGGTCGAAGAGACCCAGTACTTC. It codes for CASSLTGLAGVEETQYF.

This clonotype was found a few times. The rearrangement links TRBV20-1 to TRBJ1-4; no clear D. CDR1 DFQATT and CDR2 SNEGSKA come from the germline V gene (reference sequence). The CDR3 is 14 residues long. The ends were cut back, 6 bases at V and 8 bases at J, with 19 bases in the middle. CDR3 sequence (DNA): TGCAGTGCGAGGCCTTTGGTTATGGGGGAAAAACTGTTTTTT. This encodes CSARPLVMGEKLFF.

The CDR3: CSARDRIRGAEAFF. The CDR3 DNA follows: TGCAGTGCTAGAGACCGAATCAGGGGAGCTGAAGCTTTCTTT. The chain links TRBV20-1 to TRBJ1-1, with a tentative D call TRBD1 (6 bases). This CDR3 is built from 14 residues. Trimming pared 0 bases from V and 6 bases from J, leaving 14 bases between. Germline values: CDR1 DFQATT, CDR2 SNEGSKA (reference sequence).

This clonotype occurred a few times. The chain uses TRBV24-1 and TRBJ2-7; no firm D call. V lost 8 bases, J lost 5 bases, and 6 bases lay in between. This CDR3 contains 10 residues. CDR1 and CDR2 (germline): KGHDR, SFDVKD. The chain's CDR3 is CATTVHEQYF. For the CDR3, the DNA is TGTGCCACCACCGTACACGAGCAGTACTTC.

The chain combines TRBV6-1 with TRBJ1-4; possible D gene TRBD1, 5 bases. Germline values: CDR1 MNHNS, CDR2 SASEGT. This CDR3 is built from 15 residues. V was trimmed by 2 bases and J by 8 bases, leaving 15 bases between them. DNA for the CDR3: TGTGCCAGCAGTGAATTTGCAGGGTTGAGCGAAAAACTGTTTTTT. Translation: CASSEFAGLSEKLFF.

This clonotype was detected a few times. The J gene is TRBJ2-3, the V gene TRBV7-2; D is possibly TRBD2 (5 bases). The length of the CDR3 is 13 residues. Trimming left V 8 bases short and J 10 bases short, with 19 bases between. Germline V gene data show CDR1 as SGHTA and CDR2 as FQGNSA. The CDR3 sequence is CASDHGLGSAQYF. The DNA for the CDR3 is TGTGCCAGCGACCATGGCTTGGGGAGCGCGCAGTATTTT. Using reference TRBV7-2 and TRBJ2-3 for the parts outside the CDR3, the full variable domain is GAGVSQSPSNKVTEKGKDVELRCDPISGHTALYWYRQSLGQGLEFLIYFQGNSAPDKSGLPSDRFSAERTGGSVSTLTIQRTQQEDSAVYLCASDHGLGSAQYFGPGTRLTVL.

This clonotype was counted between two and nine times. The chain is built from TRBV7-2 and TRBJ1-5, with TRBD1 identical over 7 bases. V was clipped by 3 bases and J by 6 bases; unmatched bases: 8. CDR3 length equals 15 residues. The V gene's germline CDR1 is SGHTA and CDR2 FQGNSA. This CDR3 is CASSFGTVKGQPQHF. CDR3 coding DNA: TGTGCCAGCAGCTTTGGGACAGTGAAGGGTCAGCCCCAGCATTTT.

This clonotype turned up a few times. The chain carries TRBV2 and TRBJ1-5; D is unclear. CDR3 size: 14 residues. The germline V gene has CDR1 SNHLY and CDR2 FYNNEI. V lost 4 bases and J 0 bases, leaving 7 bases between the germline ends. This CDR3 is CASSAVDSNQPQHF. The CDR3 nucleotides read TGTGCCAGCAGTGCAGTGGATAGCAATCAGCCCCAGCATTTT.

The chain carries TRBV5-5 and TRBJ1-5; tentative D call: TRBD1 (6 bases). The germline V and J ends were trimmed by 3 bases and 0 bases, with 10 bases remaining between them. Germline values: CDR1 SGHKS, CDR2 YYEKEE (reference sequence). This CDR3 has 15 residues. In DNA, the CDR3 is TGTGCCAGCAGCTCGGGACAAAATAGCAATCAGCCCCAGCATTTT. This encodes CASSSGQNSNQPQHF.

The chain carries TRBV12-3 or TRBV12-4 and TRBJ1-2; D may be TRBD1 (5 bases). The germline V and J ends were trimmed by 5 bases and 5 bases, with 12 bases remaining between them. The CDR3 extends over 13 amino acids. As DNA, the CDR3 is TGTGCCAGCAGTCTTCGGTGGGGGTATGGCTACACCTTC. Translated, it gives CASSLRWGYGYTF.

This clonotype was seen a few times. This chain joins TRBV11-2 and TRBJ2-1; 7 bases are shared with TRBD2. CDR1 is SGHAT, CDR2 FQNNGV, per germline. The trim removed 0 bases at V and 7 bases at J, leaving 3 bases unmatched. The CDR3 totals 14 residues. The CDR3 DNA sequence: TGTGCCAGCAGCTTAGAGGTTAGCGGGAATGAGCAGTTCTTC. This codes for CASSLEVSGNEQFF.

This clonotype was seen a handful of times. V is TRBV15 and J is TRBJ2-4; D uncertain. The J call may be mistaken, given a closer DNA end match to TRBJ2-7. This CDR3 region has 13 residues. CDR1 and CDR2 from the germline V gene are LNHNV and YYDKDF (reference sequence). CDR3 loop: CATSRDRSAEQYF. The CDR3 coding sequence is TGTGCCACCAGCAGAGATAGGAGCGCCGAGCAGTACTTC.

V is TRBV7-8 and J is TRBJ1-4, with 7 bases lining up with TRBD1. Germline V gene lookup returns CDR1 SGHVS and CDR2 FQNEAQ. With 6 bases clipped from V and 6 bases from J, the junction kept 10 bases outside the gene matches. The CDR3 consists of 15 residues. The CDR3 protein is CASSQTGNTYEKLFF. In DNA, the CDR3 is TGTGCCAGCAGTCAGACAGGGAATACTTATGAAAAACTGTTTTTT. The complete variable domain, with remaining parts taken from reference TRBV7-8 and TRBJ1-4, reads GAGVSQSPRYKVAKRGQDVALRCDPISGHVSLFWYQQALGQGPEFLTYFQNEAQLDKSGLPSDRFFAERPEGSVSTLKIQRTQQEDSAVYLCASSQTGNTYEKLFFGSGTQLSVL.

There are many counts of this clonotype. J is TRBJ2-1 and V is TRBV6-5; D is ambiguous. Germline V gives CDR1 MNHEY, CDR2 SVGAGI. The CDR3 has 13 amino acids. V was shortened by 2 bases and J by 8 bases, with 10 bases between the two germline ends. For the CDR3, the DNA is TGTGCCAGCAGTTACAGGGTCAACTATGAGCAGTTCTTC. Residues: CASSYRVNYEQFF.

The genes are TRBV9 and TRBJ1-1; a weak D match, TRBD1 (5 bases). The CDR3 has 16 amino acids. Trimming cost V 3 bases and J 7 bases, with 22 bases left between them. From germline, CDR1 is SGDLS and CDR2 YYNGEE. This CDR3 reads CASSETGTPTSSEAFF. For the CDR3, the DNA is TGTGCCAGCAGCGAAACCGGGACGCCCACTTCAAGTGAAGCTTTCTTT. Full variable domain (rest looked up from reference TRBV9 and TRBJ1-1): DSGVTQTPKHLITATGQRVTLRCSPRSGDLSVYWYQQSLDQGLQFLIQYYNGEERAKGNILERFSAQQFPDLHSELNLSSLELGDSALYFCASSETGTPTSSEAFFGQGTRLTVV.

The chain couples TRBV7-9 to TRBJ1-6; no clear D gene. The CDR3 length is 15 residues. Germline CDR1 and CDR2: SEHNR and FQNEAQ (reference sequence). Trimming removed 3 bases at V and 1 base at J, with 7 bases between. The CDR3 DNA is TGTGCCAGCAGCTTCGGGGTGTCCTATAATTCACCCCTCCACTTT. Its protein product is CASSFGVSYNSPLHF.

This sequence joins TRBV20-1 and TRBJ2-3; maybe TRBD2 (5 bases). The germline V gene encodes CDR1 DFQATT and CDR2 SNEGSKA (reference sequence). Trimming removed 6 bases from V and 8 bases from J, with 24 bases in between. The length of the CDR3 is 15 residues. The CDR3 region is CSAPFRSAVSGTQYF. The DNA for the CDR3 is TGCAGTGCCCCCTTCCGTAGCGCCGTGTCAGGTACGCAGTATTTT.

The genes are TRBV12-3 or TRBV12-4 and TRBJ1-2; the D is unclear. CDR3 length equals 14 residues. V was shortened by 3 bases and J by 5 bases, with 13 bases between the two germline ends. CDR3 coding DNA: TGTGCCAGCAGTTTTGAGGTTCTAGGGTATGGCTACACCTTC. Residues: CASSFEVLGYGYTF.

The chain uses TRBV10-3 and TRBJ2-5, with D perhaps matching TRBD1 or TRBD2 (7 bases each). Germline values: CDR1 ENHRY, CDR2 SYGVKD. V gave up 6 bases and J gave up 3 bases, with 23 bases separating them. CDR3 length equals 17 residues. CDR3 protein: CAISVFRAGGGKETQYF. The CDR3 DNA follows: TGTGCCATCAGCGTTTTCAGAGCAGGGGGAGGGAAAGAGACCCAGTACTTC.

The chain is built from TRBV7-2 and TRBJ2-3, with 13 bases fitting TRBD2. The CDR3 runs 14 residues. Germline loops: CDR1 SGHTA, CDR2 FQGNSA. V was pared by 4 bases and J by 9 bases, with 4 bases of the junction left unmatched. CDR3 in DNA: TGTGCCAGCAGCTCGGAGGGACTAGCGGGGACGCAGTATTTT. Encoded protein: CASSSEGLAGTQYF. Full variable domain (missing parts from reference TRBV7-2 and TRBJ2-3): GAGVSQSPSNKVTEKGKDVELRCDPISGHTALYWYRQSLGQGLEFLIYFQGNSAPDKSGLPSDRFSAERTGGSVSTLTIQRTQQEDSAVYLCASSSEGLAGTQYFGPGTRLTVL.

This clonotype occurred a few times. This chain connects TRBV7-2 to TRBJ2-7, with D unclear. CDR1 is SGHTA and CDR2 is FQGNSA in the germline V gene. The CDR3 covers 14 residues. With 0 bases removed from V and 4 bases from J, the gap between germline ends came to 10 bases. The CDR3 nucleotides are TGTGCCAGCAGCTTAGCGCCCTTAGGTTACGAGCAGTACTTC. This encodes CASSLAPLGYEQYF.

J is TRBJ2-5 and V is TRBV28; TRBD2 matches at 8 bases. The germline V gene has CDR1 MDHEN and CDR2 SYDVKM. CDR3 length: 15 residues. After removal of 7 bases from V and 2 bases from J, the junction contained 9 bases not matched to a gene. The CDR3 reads CASTPLGGVQETQYF. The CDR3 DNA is TGTGCCAGCACACCCCTCGGGGGGGTTCAAGAGACCCAGTACTTC.

The DNA of the CDR3 is TGTGCCAGCAGCTTGATAGGGGGCGCGGATGGCTACACCTTC. This encodes CASSLIGGADGYTF. This chain links TRBV5-5 with TRBJ1-2; 7 bases agree with TRBD1. V was clipped by 1 base and J by 6 bases; unmatched bases: 6. The CDR3 runs 14 residues. The germline gives CDR1 SGHKS, CDR2 YYEKEE (reference sequence).

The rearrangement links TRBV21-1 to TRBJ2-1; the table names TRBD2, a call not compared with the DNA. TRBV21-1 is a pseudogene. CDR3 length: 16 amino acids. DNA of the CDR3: TGTGCCAGCAGCAAAGTTGGACCCTCACGGTACAATGAGCAGTTCTTC. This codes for CASSKVGPSRYNEQFF.

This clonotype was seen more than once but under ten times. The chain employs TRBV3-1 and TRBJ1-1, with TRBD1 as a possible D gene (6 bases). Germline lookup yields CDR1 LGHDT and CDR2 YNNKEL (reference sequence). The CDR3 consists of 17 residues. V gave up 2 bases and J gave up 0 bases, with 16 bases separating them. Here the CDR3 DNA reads TGTGCCAGCAGCCAAAGCGGAGAGGGGGATATGAACACTGAAGCTTTCTTT. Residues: CASSQSGEGDMNTEAFF.

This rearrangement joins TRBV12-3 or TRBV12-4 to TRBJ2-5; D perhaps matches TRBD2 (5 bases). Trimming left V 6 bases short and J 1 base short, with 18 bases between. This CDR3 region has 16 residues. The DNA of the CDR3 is TGTGCCAGCAGCCCAACCCGGGGAGCCCTCCAAGAGACCCAGTACTTC. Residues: CASSPTRGALQETQYF.

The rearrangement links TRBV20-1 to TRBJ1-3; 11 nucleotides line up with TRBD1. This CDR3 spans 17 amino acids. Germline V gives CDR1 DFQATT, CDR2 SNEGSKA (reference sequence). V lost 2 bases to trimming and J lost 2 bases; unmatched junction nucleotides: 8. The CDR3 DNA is TGCAGTGCTAGATTAGGTCCGGGACAGGGGGCTGGAAACACCATATATTTT. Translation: CSARLGPGQGAGNTIYF.

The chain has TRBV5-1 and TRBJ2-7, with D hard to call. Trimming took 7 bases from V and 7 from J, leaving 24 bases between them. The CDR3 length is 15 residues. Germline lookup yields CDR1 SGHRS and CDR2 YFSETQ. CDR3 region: CASFESQLSYNEQYF. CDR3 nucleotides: TGCGCCAGCTTCGAGTCCCAACTCTCCTACAATGAGCAGTACTTC.